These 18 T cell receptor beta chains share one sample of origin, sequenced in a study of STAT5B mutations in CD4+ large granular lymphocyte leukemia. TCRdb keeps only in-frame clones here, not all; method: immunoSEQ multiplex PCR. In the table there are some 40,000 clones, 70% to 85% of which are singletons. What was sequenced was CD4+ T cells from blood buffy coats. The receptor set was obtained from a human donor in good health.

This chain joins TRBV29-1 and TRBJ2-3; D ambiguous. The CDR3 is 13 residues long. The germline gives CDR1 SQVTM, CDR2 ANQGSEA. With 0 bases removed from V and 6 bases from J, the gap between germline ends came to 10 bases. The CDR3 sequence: CSVEDATWDTQYF. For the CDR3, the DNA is TGCAGCGTTGAAGATGCCACCTGGGATACGCAGTATTTT.

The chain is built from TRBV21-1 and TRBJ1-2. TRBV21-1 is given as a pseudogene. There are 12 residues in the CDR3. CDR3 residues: CASSKGVRGYTF. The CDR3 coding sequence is TGTGCCAGCAGCAAAGGCGTTCGTGGCTACACCTTC.

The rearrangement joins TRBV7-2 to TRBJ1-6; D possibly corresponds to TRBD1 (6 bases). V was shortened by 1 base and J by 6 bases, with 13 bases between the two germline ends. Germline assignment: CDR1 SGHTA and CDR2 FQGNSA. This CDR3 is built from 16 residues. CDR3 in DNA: TGTGCCAGCAGCTTAGAGGCCAGGGGATTTAATTCACCCCTCCACTTT. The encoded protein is CASSLEARGFNSPLHF. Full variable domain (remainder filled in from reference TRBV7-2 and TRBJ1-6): GAGVSQSPSNKVTEKGKDVELRCDPISGHTALYWYRQSLGQGLEFLIYFQGNSAPDKSGLPSDRFSAERTGGSVSTLTIQRTQQEDSAVYLCASSLEARGFNSPLHFGNGTRLTVT.

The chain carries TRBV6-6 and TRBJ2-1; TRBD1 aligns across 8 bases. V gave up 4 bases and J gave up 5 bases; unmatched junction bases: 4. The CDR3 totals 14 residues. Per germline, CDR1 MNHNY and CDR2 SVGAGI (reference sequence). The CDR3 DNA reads TGTGCCAGCAGTTTCGGGACAGGACACAATGAGCAGTTCTTC. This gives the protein CASSFGTGHNEQFF.

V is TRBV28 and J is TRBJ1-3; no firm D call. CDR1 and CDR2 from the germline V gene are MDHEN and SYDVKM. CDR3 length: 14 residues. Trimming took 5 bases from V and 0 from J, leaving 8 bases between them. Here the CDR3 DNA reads TGTGCCAGCAGTCCCCCAGGCTCTGGAAACACCATATATTTT. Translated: CASSPPGSGNTIYF.

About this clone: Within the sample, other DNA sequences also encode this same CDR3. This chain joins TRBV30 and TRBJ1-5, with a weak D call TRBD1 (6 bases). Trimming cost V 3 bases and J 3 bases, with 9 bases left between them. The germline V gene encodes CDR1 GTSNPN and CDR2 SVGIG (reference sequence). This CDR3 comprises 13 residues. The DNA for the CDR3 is TGTGCCTGGAGCAACAGGGACAATCAGCCCCAGCATTTT. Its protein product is CAWSNRDNQPQHF.

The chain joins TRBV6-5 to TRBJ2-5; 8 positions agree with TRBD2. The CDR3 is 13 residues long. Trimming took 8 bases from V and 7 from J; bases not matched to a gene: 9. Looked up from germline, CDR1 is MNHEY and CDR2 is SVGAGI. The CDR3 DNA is TGTGCCAGCGGGCGCGGGGGGCCGGGGACCCAGTACTTC. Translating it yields CASGRGGPGTQYF.

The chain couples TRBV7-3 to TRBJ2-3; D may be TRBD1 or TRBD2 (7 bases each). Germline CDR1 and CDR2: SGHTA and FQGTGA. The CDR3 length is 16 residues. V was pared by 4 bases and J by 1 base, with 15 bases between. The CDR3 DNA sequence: TGTGCCAGCAGCTGGGGAGGGGGCGCGGGCACAGATACGCAGTATTTT. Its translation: CASSWGGGAGTDTQYF.

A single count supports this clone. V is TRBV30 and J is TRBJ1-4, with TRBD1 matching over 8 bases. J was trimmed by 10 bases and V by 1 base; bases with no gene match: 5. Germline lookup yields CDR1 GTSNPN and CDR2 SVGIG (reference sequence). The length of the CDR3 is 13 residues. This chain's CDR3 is CAWSGTGQGKLFF. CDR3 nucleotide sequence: TGTGCCTGGAGTGGGACAGGGCAGGGAAAACTGTTTTTT.

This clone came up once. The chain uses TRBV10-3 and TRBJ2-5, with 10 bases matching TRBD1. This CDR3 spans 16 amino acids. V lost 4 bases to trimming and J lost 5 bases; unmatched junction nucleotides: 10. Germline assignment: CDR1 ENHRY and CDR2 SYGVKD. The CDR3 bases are TGTGCCATCAGTGGGTCCCTGGGACAGGGGACCGAGACCCAGTACTTC. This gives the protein CAISGSLGQGTETQYF.

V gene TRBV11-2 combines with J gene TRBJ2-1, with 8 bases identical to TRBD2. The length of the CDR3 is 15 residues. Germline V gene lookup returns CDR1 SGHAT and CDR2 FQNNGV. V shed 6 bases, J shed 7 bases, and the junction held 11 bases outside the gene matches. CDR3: CASSQYRTSGNEQFF. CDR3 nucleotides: TGTGCCAGCAGTCAATATCGTACTAGCGGTAATGAGCAGTTCTTC. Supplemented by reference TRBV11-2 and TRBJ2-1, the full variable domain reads EAGVAQSPRYKIIEKRQSVAFWCNPISGHATLYWYQQILGQGPKLLIQFQNNGVVDDSQLPKDRFSAERLKGVDSTLKIQPAKLEDSAVYLCASSQYRTSGNEQFFGPGTRLTVL.

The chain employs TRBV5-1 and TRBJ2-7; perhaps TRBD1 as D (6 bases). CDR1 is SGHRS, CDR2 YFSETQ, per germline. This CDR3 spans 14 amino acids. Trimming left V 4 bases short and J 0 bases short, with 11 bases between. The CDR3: CASSSTGSSYEQYF. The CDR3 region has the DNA TGCGCCAGCAGCAGCACAGGGAGCTCCTACGAGCAGTACTTC.

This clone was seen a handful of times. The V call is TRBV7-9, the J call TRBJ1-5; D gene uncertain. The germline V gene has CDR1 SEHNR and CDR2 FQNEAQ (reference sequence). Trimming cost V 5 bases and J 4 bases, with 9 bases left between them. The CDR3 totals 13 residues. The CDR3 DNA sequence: TGTGCCAGCAGCGTCAAAGGGAATCAGCCCCAGCATTTT. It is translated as CASSVKGNQPQHF. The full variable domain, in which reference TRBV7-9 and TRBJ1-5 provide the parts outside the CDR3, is DTGVSQNPRHKITKRGQNVTFRCDPISEHNRLYWYRQTLGQGPEFLTYFQNEAQLEKSRLLSDRFSAERPKGSFSTLEIQRTEQGDSAMYLCASSVKGNQPQHFGDGTRLSIL.

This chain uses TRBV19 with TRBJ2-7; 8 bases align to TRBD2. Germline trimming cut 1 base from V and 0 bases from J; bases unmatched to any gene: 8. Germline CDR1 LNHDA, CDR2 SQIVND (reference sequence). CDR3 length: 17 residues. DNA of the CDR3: TGTGCCAGTAGTATAGGAGAGGCGGGAGGTAGCTCCTACGAGCAGTACTTC. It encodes CASSIGEAGGSSYEQYF.

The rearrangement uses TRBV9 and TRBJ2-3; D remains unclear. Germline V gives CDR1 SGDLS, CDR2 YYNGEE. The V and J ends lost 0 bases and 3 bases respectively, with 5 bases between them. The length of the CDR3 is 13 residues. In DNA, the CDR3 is TGTGCCAGCAGCGTAGTTTTAACAGATACGCAGTATTTT. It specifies CASSVVLTDTQYF.

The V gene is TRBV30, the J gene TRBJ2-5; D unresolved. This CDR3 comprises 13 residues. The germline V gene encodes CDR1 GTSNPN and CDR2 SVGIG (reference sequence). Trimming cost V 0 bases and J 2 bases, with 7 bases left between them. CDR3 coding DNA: TGTGCCTGGAGTGTAATAGAGCAAGAGACCCAGTACTTC. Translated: CAWSVIEQETQYF.

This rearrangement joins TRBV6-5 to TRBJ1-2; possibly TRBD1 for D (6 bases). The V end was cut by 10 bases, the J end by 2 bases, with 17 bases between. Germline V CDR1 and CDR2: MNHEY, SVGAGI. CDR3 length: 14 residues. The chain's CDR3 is CATHSGGRNYGYTF. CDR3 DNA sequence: TGTGCCACCCACTCGGGGGGGCGAAACTATGGCTACACCTTC.

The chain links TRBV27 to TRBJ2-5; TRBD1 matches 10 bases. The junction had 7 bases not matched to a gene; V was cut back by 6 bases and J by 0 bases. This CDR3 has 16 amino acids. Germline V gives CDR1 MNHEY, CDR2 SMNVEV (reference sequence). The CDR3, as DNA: TGTGCCAGCAGCCATTGGGACAGGGGTTACCAAGAGACCCAGTACTTC. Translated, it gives CASSHWDRGYQETQYF.